This TCR beta chain was identified during a study of radiotherapy plus CTLA-4 blockade in lung cancer. The J segment lost 5 bases and the V segment lost 5 bases, leaving 7 bases of the junction unmatched. The germline CDR1 and CDR2 sequences are SGHTA and FQGNSA. CDR3 length: 14 residues. This table comes from immunoSEQ multiplex PCR, and its TCRdb copy is limited to in-frame clones, with some not included. This table holds about 97,000 clones, roughly 74% found once. The chain is built from TRBV7-2 and TRBJ2-5, with 8 nucleotides matching TRBD1. Sequencing was performed on peripheral blood, taken from a patient treated with radiotherapy plus ipilimumab. The TCR sequence derives from a human donor with non-small cell lung cancer who had a partial response to radiotherapy plus ipilimumab. Some clones in this sample may be carry-over from other donors' samples. CDR3 loop: CASSPGQGGETQYF. The CDR3 DNA is TGTGCCAGCAGCCCCGGACAGGGTGGTGAGACCCAGTACTTC.